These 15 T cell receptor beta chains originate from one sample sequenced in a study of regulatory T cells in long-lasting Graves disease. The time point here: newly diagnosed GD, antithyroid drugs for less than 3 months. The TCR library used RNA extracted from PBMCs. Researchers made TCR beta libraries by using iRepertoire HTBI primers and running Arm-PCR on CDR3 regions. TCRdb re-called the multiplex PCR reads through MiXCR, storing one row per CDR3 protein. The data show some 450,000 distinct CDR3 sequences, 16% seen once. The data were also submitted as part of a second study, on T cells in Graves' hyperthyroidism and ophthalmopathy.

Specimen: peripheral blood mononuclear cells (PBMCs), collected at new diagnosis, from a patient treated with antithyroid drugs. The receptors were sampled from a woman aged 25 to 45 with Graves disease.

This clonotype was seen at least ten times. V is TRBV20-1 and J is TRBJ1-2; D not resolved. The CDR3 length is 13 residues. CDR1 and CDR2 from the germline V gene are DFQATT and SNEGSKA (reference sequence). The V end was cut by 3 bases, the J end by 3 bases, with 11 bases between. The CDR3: CSASGRDHYGYTF. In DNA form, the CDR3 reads TGCAGTGCTAGTGGGAGAGATCACTATGGCTACACCTTC.

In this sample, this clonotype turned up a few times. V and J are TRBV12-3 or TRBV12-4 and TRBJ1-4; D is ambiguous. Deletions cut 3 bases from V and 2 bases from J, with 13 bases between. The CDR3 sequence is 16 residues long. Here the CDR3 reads CASSFLGGATNEKLFF. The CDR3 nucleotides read TGTGCCAGCAGTTTTTTAGGAGGTGCTACTAATGAAAAACTGTTTTTT.

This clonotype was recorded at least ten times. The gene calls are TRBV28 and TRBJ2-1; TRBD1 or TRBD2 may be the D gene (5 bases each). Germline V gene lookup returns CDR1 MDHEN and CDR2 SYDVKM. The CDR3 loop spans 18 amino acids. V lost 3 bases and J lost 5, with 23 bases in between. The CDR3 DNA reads TGTGCCAGCAGTTTCTCCACCCTGGGGATGGTGGGGGACAATGAGCAGTTCTTC. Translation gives CASSFSTLGMVGDNEQFF.

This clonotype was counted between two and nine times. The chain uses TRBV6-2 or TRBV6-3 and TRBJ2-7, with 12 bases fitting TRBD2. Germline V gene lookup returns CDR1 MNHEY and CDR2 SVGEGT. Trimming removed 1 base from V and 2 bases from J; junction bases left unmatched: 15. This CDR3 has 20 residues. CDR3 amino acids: CASSYLLAGGKGLAAYEQYF. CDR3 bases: TGTGCCAGCAGTTACTTACTAGCGGGAGGTAAGGGACTCGCAGCCTACGAGCAGTACTTC.

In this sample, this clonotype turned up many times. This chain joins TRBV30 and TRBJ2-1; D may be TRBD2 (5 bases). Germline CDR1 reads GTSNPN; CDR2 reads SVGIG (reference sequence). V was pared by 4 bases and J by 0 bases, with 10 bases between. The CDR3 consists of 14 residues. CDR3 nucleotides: TGTGCCTGGACAATAGCGATCTCCTACAATGAGCAGTTCTTC. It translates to CAWTIAISYNEQFF. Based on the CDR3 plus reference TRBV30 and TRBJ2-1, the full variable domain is SQTIHQWPATLVQPVGSPLSLECTVEGTSNPNLYWYRQAAGRGLQLLFYSVGIGQISSEVPQNLSASRPQDRQFILSSKKLLLSDSGFYLCAWTIAISYNEQFFGPGTRLTVL.

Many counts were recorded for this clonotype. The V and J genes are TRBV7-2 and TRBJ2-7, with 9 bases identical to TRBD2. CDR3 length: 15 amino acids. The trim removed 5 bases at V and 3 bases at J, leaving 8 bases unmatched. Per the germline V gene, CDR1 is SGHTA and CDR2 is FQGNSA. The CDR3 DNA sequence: TGTGCCAGCAGCCCAGGCCTGACTAGCGGCTACGAGCAGTACTTC. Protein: CASSPGLTSGYEQYF.

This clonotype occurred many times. The DNA of the CDR3 is TGTGCCAGCAGTCGACGTCTATTGAACACCGGGGAGCTGTTTTTT. This codes for CASSRRLLNTGELFF. This rearrangement joins TRBV6-1 to TRBJ2-2; D call uncertain. The germline CDR1 and CDR2 sequences are MNHNS and SASEGT. This CDR3 spans 15 amino acids. Trimming removed 5 bases at V and 1 base at J, with 11 bases between.

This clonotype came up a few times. Written as DNA, the CDR3 is TGTGCCAGTAATGTAGGGGGACTGACAGATACGCAGTATTTT. Protein: CASNVGGLTDTQYF. This chain uses TRBV19 with TRBJ2-3; the D call may be TRBD1 or TRBD2 (6 bases each). The CDR3 is made up of 14 amino acids. Looked up from germline, CDR1 is LNHDA and CDR2 is SQIVND (reference sequence). Trimming removed 7 bases at V and 3 bases at J, with 14 bases between.

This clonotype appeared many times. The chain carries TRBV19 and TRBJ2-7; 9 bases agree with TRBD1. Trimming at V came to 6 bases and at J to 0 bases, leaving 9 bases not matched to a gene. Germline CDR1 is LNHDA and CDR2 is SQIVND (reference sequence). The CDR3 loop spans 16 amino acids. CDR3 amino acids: CASSKGTGRPSYEQYF. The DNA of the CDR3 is TGTGCCAGTAGCAAGGGGACAGGGAGACCCTCCTACGAGCAGTACTTC.

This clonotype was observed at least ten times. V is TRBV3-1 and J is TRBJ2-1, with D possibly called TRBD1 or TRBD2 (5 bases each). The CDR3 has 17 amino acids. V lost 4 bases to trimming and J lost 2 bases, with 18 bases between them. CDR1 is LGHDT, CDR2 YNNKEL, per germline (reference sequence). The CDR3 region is CASSLTRRGATYNEQFF. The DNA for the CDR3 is TGTGCCAGCAGCCTAACTAGAAGGGGTGCAACCTACAATGAGCAGTTCTTC.

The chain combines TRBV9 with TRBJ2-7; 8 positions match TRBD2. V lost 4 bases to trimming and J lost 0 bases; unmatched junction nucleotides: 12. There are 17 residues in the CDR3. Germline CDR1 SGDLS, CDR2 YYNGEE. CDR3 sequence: CASSPRLSGTLSYEQYF. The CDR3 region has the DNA TGTGCCAGCAGCCCCCGGCTTAGCGGGACCCTCTCCTACGAGCAGTACTTC.

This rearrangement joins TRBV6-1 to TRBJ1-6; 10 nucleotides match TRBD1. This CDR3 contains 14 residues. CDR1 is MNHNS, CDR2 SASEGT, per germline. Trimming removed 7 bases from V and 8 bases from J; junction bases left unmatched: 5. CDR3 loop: CASIRTGGYSPLHF. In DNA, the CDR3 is TGTGCCAGCATCCGGACAGGGGGATATTCACCCCTCCACTTT.

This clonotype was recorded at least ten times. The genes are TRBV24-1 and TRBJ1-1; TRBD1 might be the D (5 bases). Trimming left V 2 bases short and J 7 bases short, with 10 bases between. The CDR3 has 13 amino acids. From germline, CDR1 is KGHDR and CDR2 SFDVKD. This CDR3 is CATSDSGGIEAFF. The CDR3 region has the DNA TGTGCCACCAGTGATTCGGGGGGGATTGAAGCTTTCTTT.

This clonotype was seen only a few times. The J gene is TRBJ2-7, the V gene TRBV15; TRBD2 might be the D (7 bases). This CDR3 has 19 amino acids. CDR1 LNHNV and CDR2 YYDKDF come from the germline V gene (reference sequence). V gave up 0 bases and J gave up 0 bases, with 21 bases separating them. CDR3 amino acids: CATSREKGGDPNSSYEQYF. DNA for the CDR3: TGTGCCACCAGCAGAGAAAAGGGGGGGGACCCCAACAGCTCCTACGAGCAGTACTTC.

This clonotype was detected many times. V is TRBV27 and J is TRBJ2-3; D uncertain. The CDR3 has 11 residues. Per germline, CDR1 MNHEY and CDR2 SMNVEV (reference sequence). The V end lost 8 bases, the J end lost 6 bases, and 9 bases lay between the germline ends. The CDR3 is CASALSDTQYF. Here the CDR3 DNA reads TGTGCCAGCGCCCTCTCGGATACGCAGTATTTT.